Presented here are 13 T cell receptor beta chains from one specimen sequenced in a study of CD8 T cells in ankylosing spondylitis. Whole-study results and caveats: In ankylosing spondylitis blood, a motif of roughly 8 highly homologous TCR beta variants appeared characteristic.

TCRdb called the 5' RACE reads again in MiXCR, with one record for every CDR3 protein. The data hold about 800,000 distinct CDR3 sequences, with approximately 12% observed a single time. Their antigens are not known. Sequencing was carried out using blood, either unsorted or a sorted T cell fraction (not recorded which). All receptors derive from a male donor with ankylosing spondylitis.

This clonotype occurred a few times. The chain links TRBV6-5 to TRBJ2-5, with 12 bases matching TRBD1. The CDR3 runs to 15 residues. V lost 2 bases and J lost 5; bases outside the gene matches: 3. CDR1 and CDR2 (germline): MNHEY, SVGAGI. This CDR3 reads CASSYGTGGIETQYF. CDR3 bases: TGTGCCAGCAGTTACGGGACAGGGGGCATCGAGACCCAGTACTTC.

V is TRBV29-1 and J is TRBJ1-2; D is undetermined. The CDR3 totals 12 residues. V was shortened by 7 bases and J by 3 bases, with 12 bases between the two germline ends. Germline V gene data show CDR1 as SQVTM and CDR2 as ANQGSEA. The CDR3 nucleotides read TGCAGCGGAGATGGAGCTGACTATGGCTACACCTTC. Protein sequence: CSGDGADYGYTF.

This clonotype was picked up many times. V and J are TRBV7-2 and TRBJ2-1, with TRBD1 as a possible D gene (5 bases). V lost 1 base and J 10 bases, leaving 8 bases between the germline ends. This CDR3 is built from 12 residues. Germline assignment: CDR1 SGHTA and CDR2 FQGNSA. The chain's CDR3 is CASSLDRREQFF. CDR3 nucleotide sequence: TGTGCCAGCAGCTTAGACAGGCGGGAGCAGTTCTTC.

The gene calls are TRBV5-1 and TRBJ2-7; D remains ambiguous. This CDR3 is 13 amino acids long. Trimming took 0 bases from V and 3 from J, leaving 7 bases between them. Germline CDR1 SGHRS, CDR2 YFSETQ. The DNA of the CDR3 is TGCGCCAGCAGCTTGGGATCAGACTACGAGCAGTACTTC. It is translated as CASSLGSDYEQYF. Full variable domain (rest looked up from reference TRBV5-1 and TRBJ2-7): KAGVTQTPRYLIKTRGQQVTLSCSPISGHRSVSWYQQTPGQGLQFLFEYFSETQRNKGNFPGRFSGRQFSNSRSEMNVSTLELGDSALYLCASSLGSDYEQYFGPGTRLTVT.

V and J are TRBV20-1 and TRBJ2-7; D is perhaps TRBD1 (5 bases). Trimming pared 5 bases from V and 2 bases from J, leaving 16 bases between. Germline CDR1 and CDR2: DFQATT and SNEGSKA (reference sequence). The CDR3 sequence is 14 residues long. CDR3 region: CSAFRGTLTYEQYF. CDR3 sequence (DNA): TGCAGTGCTTTTAGGGGCACCCTTACCTACGAGCAGTACTTC.

This chain links TRBV5-1 with TRBJ2-2; 9 bases agree with TRBD1. Unmatched junction bases numbered 7, after V lost 4 bases and J lost 3 bases. Germline CDR1 SGHRS, CDR2 YFSETQ. The CDR3 spans 16 residues. The CDR3 sequence is CASSKQGASDTGELFF. The CDR3 DNA is TGCGCCAGCAGCAAACAGGGGGCGAGTGACACCGGGGAGCTGTTTTTT. Based on the CDR3 plus reference TRBV5-1 and TRBJ2-2, the full variable domain is KAGVTQTPRYLIKTRGQQVTLSCSPISGHRSVSWYQQTPGQGLQFLFEYFSETQRNKGNFPGRFSGRQFSNSRSEMNVSTLELGDSALYLCASSKQGASDTGELFFGEGSRLTVL.

This clonotype has only a few counts. The genes are TRBV5-1 and TRBJ2-7; 7 bases line up with TRBD1. Per germline, CDR1 SGHRS and CDR2 YFSETQ. The CDR3 consists of 14 residues. Germline trimming cut 4 bases from V and 2 bases from J; bases unmatched to any gene: 6. Here the CDR3 DNA reads TGCGCCAGCAGCCCGACAGGGTACACCTACGAGCAGTACTTC. Protein product: CASSPTGYTYEQYF.

This clonotype has only a few counts. This chain connects TRBV10-3 to TRBJ1-1; D is undetermined. Germline lookup yields CDR1 ENHRY and CDR2 SYGVKD. The CDR3 is 14 amino acids. The V gene lost 0 bases and the J gene lost 11 bases, with 16 bases spanning the gap. This CDR3 reads CAISESTRDRSAFF. The CDR3, as DNA: TGTGCCATCAGTGAGTCGACGAGGGATCGGAGTGCTTTCTTT.

This clonotype showed up just a few times. The chain carries TRBV10-3 and TRBJ1-1, with D unclear. The CDR3 runs to 13 residues. Trimming shortened V by 3 bases and J by 2 bases, and 7 bases separated the two germline ends. Germline assignment: CDR1 ENHRY and CDR2 SYGVKD. As DNA, the CDR3 is TGTGCCATCAGTGACCCCGCTAACACTGAAGCTTTCTTT. It codes for CAISDPANTEAFF.

This clonotype was counted at least ten times. The gene calls are TRBV29-1 and TRBJ2-5; 13 bases fit TRBD2. CDR3 size: 15 residues. Germline values: CDR1 SQVTM, CDR2 ANQGSEA. V dropped 4 bases and J dropped 5; count of bases not matched to a gene: 7. The CDR3 region has the DNA TGCAGCGTTGCTGGGACTAGCGGGAATGGGGAGACCCAGTACTTC. Its protein product is CSVAGTSGNGETQYF.

This chain uses TRBV6-1 with TRBJ1-2, with D perhaps TRBD1 (5 bases). There are 14 residues in the CDR3. The germline V and J ends were trimmed by 5 bases and 4 bases, with 14 bases remaining between them. Germline V gene data show CDR1 as MNHNS and CDR2 as SASEGT. The CDR3 bases are TGTGCCAGCAGTCGGGACGGAGATTTCTATGGCTACACCTTC. It codes for CASSRDGDFYGYTF.

This clonotype was seen only a few times. This chain joins TRBV29-1 and TRBJ2-2, with TRBD1 matching over 10 bases. Trimming at V came to 5 bases and at J to 5 bases, leaving 8 bases not matched to a gene. Germline CDR1 and CDR2: SQVTM and ANQGSEA. This CDR3 spans 15 amino acids. The CDR3 protein is CSVNGGQGTTGELFF. The CDR3 nucleotides are TGCAGCGTTAATGGGGGACAGGGGACGACCGGGGAGCTGTTTTTT.

There are many counts of this clonotype. J is TRBJ1-2 and V is TRBV12-3 or TRBV12-4, with 8 positions matching TRBD1. The CDR3 contains 14 residues. Unmatched junction bases numbered 3, after V lost 6 bases and J lost 0 bases. This chain's CDR3 is CASSRGPANYGYTF. DNA of the CDR3: TGTGCCAGCAGCAGGGGGCCCGCTAACTATGGCTACACCTTC.